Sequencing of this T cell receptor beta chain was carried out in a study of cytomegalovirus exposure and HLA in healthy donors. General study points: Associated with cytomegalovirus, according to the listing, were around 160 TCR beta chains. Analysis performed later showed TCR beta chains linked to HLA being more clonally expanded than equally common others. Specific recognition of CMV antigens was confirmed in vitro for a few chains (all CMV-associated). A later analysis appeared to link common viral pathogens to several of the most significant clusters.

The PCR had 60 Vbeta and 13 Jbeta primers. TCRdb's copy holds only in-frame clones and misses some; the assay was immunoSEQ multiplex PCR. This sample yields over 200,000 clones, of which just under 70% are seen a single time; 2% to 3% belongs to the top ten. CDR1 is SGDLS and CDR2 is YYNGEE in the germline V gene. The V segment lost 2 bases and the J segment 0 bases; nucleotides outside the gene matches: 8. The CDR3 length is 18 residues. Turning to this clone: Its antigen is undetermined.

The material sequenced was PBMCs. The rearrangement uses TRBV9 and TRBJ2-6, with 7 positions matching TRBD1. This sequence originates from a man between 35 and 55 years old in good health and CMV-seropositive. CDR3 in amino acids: CASSVRDRTISGANVLTF. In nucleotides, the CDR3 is TGTGCCAGCAGCGTCCGGGACAGAACGATCTCTGGGGCCAACGTCCTGACTTTC.